This T cell receptor beta chain originates from a study of CD8 T cells in Susac syndrome. Reverse transcription used roughly 0.5 to 1 ug RNA and random hexamers. An immunoSEQ multiplex PCR generated amplified TCR beta CDR3 products spanning 54 Vbeta and 13 Jbeta. One entry per CDR3 protein results from TCRdb running MiXCR on the immunoSEQ multiplex PCR reads. The data contain some 120,000 distinct CDR3 sequences, around 95% of them singletons. V shed 2 bases and J 3 bases; nucleotides not matched to a gene: 4. This CDR3 comprises 14 residues. The germline CDR1 and CDR2 sequences are SGDLS and YYNGEE. The sequenced target, TCR beta, came from blood CD8+ and CD4+ T cells. While CD8+ and CD4+ T cells were isolated negatively, TEMRA cells were enriched by FACS. A word on this clonotype: The target antigen is unknown.

Study outcomes and limitations: The study acknowledged a relatively small number of individuals in its TCR sequencing and HLA analysis.

The sample taken for sequencing was CD4+ T cells from PBMCs. This receptor was obtained from a human donor in good health. V usage is TRBV9 and J usage is TRBJ1-2; the match to TRBD1 covers 7 bases. Here the CDR3 DNA reads TGTGCCAGCAGCGTTACCGGGACAGACTATGGCTACACCTTC. It yields the protein CASSVTGTDYGYTF.